The rows below give T cell receptor beta chains drawn from one sample of a study of blood T cell repertoires in COVID-19. Some clones are missing from TCRdb's copy, which holds only in-frame ones; the method was immunoSEQ multiplex PCR. In the table there are hundreds of thousands of clones, more than 70% of which are singletons. Sequences were obtained from peripheral blood. Receptors were obtained from a woman between 40 and 50 years old who had recovered from COVID-19. Each CDR3 is given with its conserved first and last residue. A D gene is named only where the DNA matches it firmly. A clone size is listed for some rows: how often the clone was seen (once, few, many), or a class if it is expanded.

j_call d_call v_call clone_size cdr3_nt cdr3_aa
TRBJ1-1 NA TRBV5-1 few TGCGCCAGCAGCTTAGGAGGAGGGCCGAACACTGAAGCTTTCTTT CASSLGGGPNTEAFF
TRBJ1-1 NA TRBV27 few TGTGCCAGCAGTTTATTTGCAGGGGCGCCCACTGAAGCTTTCTTT CASSLFAGAPTEAFF
TRBJ2-7 NA TRBV29-1 NA TGCAGCGTCGGCTGGGGGCAAGGGGAGCAGTACTTC CSVGWGQGEQYF
TRBJ2-3 NA TRBV9 NA TGTGCCAGCAGCGTAGGGGCCCTTGATACGCAGTATTTT CASSVGALDTQYF
TRBJ2-7 TRBD2 TRBV18 NA TGTGCCAGCTCACTGGGACTAGCGGGAGGGTACGAGCAGTACTTC CASSLGLAGGYEQYF
TRBJ2-1 TRBD2 TRBV9 NA TGTGCCAGCAGCGTAGGGGCGGGAGGGTACAATGAGCAGTTCTTC CASSVGAGGYNEQFF
TRBJ2-1 NA TRBV7-6 NA TGTGCCAGCAGCTTAGGGGTCGGAGGGCCGGGGAATGAGCAGTTCTTC CASSLGVGGPGNEQFF
TRBJ2-2 NA TRBV2 NA TGTGCCAGCAGTCGGGACACCAACACCGGGGAGCTGTTTTTT CASSRDTNTGELFF
TRBJ1-2 TRBD1 TRBV28 NA TGTGCCAGCAGTCCACAGGGGGCGCTAGACTATGGCTACACCTTC CASSPQGALDYGYTF
TRBJ1-1 TRBD1 TRBV19 NA TGTGCCAGCTCGGACAGGAGGAACACTGAAGCTTTCTTT CASSDRRNTEAFF
TRBJ2-7 NA TRBV9 NA TGTGCCAGCAGCGGCGACTATTCTTACGAGCAGTACTTC CASSGDYSYEQYF
TRBJ2-3 NA TRBV11-3 NA TGTGCCAGCAGCTTAAATGCGTGGGGGGTCCCAGATACGCAGTATTTT CASSLNAWGVPDTQYF
TRBJ2-3 NA TRBV2 NA TGTGCCAGCAGTGAGGACGGGAGCGGGACAGATACGCAGTATTTT CASSEDGSGTDTQYF
TRBJ1-3 TRBD1 TRBV10-3 NA TGTGCCTCCACCCAGGGACAGTACTCTGGAAACACCATATATTTT CASTQGQYSGNTIYF
TRBJ2-1 TRBD1 TRBV2 NA TGTGCCAGCAGTGAGGACAGGGCCCTGGAGGAGCAGTTCTTC CASSEDRALEEQFF
TRBJ2-7 TRBD2 TRBV18 NA TGTGCCAGCTCACCCCTAGCGGGACCAGACTACGAGCAGTACTTC CASSPLAGPDYEQYF
TRBJ2-7 NA TRBV10-3 NA TGTGCCATCAGCGGACTTGAGTACGAGCAGTACTTC CAISGLEYEQYF
TRBJ1-2 NA TRBV7-2 few TGTGCCAGCAGCTTATGGGGTGGAAGAGGGGGCACCTTC CASSLWGGRGGTF
TRBJ2-7 TRBD1 TRBV7-8 NA TGTGCCAGCAGCCCCGGGACAGGGTACGAGCAGTACTTC CASSPGTGYEQYF
TRBJ1-5 NA TRBV30 once TGTGCCTGGAGTACGCAGGGCGATCAGCCCCAGCATTTT CAWSTQGDQPQHF
TRBJ2-2 NA TRBV6-5 NA TGTGCCAGCAGTCGCGGGACGAACACCGGGGAGCTGTTTTTT CASSRGTNTGELFF
TRBJ1-3 NA TRBV24-1 NA TGTGCCACCTCGCCCGGGTCATATTCTGGAAACACCATATATTTT CATSPGSYSGNTIYF
TRBJ1-1 TRBD1 TRBV9 NA TGTGCCAGCAGCGCACAGGGGCGGGCTGAAGCTTTCTTT CASSAQGRAEAFF
TRBJ1-2 NA TRBV29-1 NA TGCAGCGTTGAGCCCCGTCGTCCTGGCGCAGGGTATCTTGGCTACACCTTC CSVEPRRPGAGYLGYTF
TRBJ1-2 TRBD1 TRBV7-9 NA TGTGCCAGCAGTCCCGGACAGGGCTATGGCTACACCTTC CASSPGQGYGYTF
TRBJ1-6 TRBD1 TRBV29-1 NA TGCAGCGTGCCCCGGGACAGGAATAATTCACCCCTCCACTTT CSVPRDRNNSPLHF